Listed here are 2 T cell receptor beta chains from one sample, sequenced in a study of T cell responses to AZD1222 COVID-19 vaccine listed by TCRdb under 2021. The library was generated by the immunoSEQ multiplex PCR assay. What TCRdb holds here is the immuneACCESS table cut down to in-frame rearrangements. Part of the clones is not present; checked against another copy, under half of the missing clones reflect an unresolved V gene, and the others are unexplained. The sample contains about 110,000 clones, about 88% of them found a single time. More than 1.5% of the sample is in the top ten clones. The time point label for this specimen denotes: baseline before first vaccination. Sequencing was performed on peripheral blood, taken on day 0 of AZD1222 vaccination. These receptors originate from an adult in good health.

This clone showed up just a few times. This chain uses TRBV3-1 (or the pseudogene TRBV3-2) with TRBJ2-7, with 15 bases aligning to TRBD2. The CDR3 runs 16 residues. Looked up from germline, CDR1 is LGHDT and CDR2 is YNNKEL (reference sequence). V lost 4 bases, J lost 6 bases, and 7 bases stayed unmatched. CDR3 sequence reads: CASSRGLAGGAVEQYF. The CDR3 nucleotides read TGTGCCAGCAGCCGGGGACTAGCGGGAGGCGCTGTCGAGCAGTACTTC.

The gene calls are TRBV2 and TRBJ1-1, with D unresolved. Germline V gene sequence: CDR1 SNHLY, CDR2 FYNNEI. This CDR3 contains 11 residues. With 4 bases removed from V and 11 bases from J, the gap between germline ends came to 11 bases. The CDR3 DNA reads TGTGCCAGCAGTGTGGTATTAGGGGCTTTCTTT. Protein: CASSVVLGAFF.